A single sample is the source of the 11 T cell receptor beta chains below, sequenced in a study of blood T cell repertoires in COVID-19. The repertoire was sequenced with immunoSEQ multiplex PCR; TCRdb's copy has only in-frame clones and lacks some. The table has about 310,000 clones, around 87% seen once. Sequencing was performed on peripheral blood. These receptors were taken from a woman between 45 and 65 years old who had recovered from COVID-19.

The chain employs TRBV4-3 and TRBJ1-1; tentative D call: TRBD1 (6 bases). The CDR3 loop spans 15 amino acids. Germline V CDR1 and CDR2: LGHNA, YSLEER. The V end was cut by 4 bases, the J end by 2 bases, with 14 bases between. The chain's CDR3 is CASSPRGASNTEAFF. The CDR3 nucleotides read TGCGCCAGCAGCCCCCGGGGGGCAAGTAACACTGAAGCTTTCTTT.

J is TRBJ1-5 and V is TRBV24-1, with 10 nucleotides matching TRBD1. J gave up 3 bases and V 1 base, and 2 bases lay outside the gene matches. This CDR3 is built from 16 residues. Germline CDR1 and CDR2: KGHDR and SFDVKD. This chain's CDR3 is CATSDLGTGDNQPQHF. The CDR3 region has the DNA TGTGCCACCAGTGATTTAGGGACAGGGGACAATCAGCCCCAGCATTTT.

Written as DNA, the CDR3 is TGTGCCAGTAGTATTGTGTCCGGGACACAGGGGGCGAACTATGGCTACACCTTC. This sequence encodes CASSIVSGTQGANYGYTF. The chain is built from TRBV19 and TRBJ1-2; 9 positions agree with TRBD1. V was pared by 3 bases and J by 2 bases, with 13 bases of the junction left unmatched. This CDR3 has 18 residues. Germline-derived CDR1 and CDR2 are LNHDA and SQIVND (reference sequence).

This clone was detected only once. The rearrangement links TRBV9 to TRBJ2-3; D unclear. The CDR3 totals 14 residues. The V gene lost 4 bases and the J gene lost 0 bases, with 9 bases spanning the gap. Germline loops: CDR1 SGDLS, CDR2 YYNGEE. This CDR3 is CASSPRASTDTQYF. CDR3 nucleotide sequence: TGTGCCAGCAGCCCCCGCGCTAGCACAGATACGCAGTATTTT.

This chain links TRBV6-1 with TRBJ1-1; 9 bases fit TRBD1. The CDR3 extends over 15 amino acids. V lost 3 bases to trimming and J lost 4 bases; unmatched junction nucleotides: 6. Germline CDR1 is MNHNS and CDR2 is SASEGT. This CDR3 is CASSEHTGGGTEAFF. DNA of the CDR3: TGTGCCAGCAGTGAGCACACAGGGGGCGGCACTGAAGCTTTCTTT.

J is TRBJ2-7 and V is TRBV6-6, with TRBD2 matching 7 bases. Germline loops: CDR1 MNHNY, CDR2 SVGAGI (reference sequence). Trimming cost V 10 bases and J 4 bases; bases outside gene matches: 13. CDR3 length: 14 residues. CDR3 nucleotide sequence: TGTGCCATCTCTCTGGGGGGGGAGGCTTACGAGCAGTACTTC. Translated: CAISLGGEAYEQYF.

The chain employs TRBV3-1 (or the pseudogene TRBV3-2) and TRBJ2-7; tentative D call: TRBD1 (6 bases). CDR3 length: 15 amino acids. V lost 1 base and J lost 3, with 13 bases in between. Germline V gene lookup returns CDR1 LGHDT and CDR2 YNNKEL (reference sequence). The CDR3 region is CASSQAQGPYYEQYF. The CDR3 bases are TGTGCCAGCAGCCAAGCGCAGGGGCCCTACTACGAGCAGTACTTC.

This chain links TRBV9 with TRBJ1-6; D call uncertain. V was cut by 1 base and J by 10 bases, with 15 bases left in between. The CDR3 loop spans 15 amino acids. Germline V CDR1 and CDR2: SGDLS, YYNGEE. The DNA of the CDR3 is TGTGCCAGCAGCGTAAACCCGGGAACGGGATCACCCCTCCACTTT. Translated: CASSVNPGTGSPLHF.

The chain employs TRBV2 and TRBJ2-1; 11 bases fit TRBD2. After removal of 7 bases from V and 8 bases from J, the junction contained 4 bases not matched to a gene. The CDR3 contains 13 residues. Germline assignment: CDR1 SNHLY and CDR2 FYNNEI. The CDR3: CASNLAGGHEQFF. CDR3 nucleotides: TGTGCCAGCAACCTAGCGGGAGGCCATGAGCAGTTCTTC.

This sequence joins TRBV19 and TRBJ1-5; no firm D call. V was clipped by 3 bases and J by 6 bases, with 15 bases between them. CDR3 length: 15 residues. Germline lookup yields CDR1 LNHDA and CDR2 SQIVND (reference sequence). Here the CDR3 reads CASSMQVLAGQPQHF. CDR3 sequence (DNA): TGTGCCAGTAGTATGCAGGTTCTAGCGGGTCAGCCCCAGCATTTT.

The chain has TRBV15 and TRBJ2-1; maybe TRBD2 (6 bases). CDR3 length: 13 residues. Germline CDR1 reads LNHNV; CDR2 reads YYDKDF (reference sequence). The V and J ends lost 1 base and 7 bases respectively, with 8 bases between them. The CDR3 is CATSRVGRNEQFF. CDR3 in DNA: TGTGCCACCAGCAGAGTGGGGAGGAATGAGCAGTTCTTC.